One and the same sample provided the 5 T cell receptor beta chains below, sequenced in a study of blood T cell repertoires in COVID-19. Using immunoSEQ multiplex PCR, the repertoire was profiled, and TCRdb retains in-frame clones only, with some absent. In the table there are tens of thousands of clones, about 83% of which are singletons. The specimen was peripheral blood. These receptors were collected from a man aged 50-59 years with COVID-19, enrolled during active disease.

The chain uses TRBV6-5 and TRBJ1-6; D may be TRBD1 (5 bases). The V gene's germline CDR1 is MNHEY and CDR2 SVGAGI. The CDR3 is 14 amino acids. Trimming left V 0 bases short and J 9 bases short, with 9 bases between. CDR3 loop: CASSYSGGSSPLHF. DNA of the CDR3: TGTGCCAGCAGTTACTCGGGGGGAAGTTCACCCCTCCACTTT.

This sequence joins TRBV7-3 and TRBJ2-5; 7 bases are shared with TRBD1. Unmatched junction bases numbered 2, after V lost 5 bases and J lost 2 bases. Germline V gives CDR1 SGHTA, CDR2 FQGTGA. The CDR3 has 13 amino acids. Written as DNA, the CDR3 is TGTGCCAGCAGCAGGGACAGTCAAGAGACCCAGTACTTC. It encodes CASSRDSQETQYF.

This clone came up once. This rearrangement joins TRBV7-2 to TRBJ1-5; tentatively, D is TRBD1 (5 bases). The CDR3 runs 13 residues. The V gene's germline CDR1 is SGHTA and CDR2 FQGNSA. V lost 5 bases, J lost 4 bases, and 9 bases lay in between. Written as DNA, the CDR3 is TGTGCCAGCAGCATAGACAGAAATCAGCCCCAGCATTTT. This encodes CASSIDRNQPQHF.

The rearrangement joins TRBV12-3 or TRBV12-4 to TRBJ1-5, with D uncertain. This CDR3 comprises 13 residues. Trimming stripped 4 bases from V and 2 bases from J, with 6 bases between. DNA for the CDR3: TGTGCCAGCAGTTCGCGGGGCAATCAGCCCCAGCATTTT. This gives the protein CASSSRGNQPQHF.

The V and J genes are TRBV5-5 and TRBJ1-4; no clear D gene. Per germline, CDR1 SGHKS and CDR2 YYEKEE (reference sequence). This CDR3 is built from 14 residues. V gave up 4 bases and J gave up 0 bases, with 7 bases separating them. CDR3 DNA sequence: TGTGCCAGCAGCCCTAGAGCAACTAATGAAAAACTGTTTTTT. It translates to CASSPRATNEKLFF.